This TCR beta chain came from a study of patients and donors after allogeneic stem cell transplantation (dated by TCRdb to 2018 to 2020). On this clonotype: Its target antigen remains unknown. No quality values exist for individual bases; no much larger clone is one base distant.

To prepare the library, RT-PCR was applied. TCRdb records NextSeq 550 as the sequencer. In-frame beta chains were kept once TCRdb had trimmed the public reads at Q25 with fastp and called clones with MiXCR. Rows with a matching CDR3 protein are joined into one entry that keeps the most common DNA and genes. The sample contains approximately 140,000 distinct CDR3 sequences, 30% to 45% of them found a single time. The ten largest account for 40% to 55% of the sample. From cysteine to phenylalanine, the CDR3 is 17 amino acids long. The CDR3 DNA has 51 bases and is translated from base 1. Deletion took 0 bases off V and 8 bases off J, with a span of 22 bases between the germline ends. As encoded in the germline V gene, CDR1 is LGHNT while CDR2 is FRNRAP.

This clonotype originated in a human donor who was either an allogeneic HSCT recipient or a stem cell or donor lymphocyte infusion donor (not recorded which). It is not recorded whose cells these are; they may come from a transplant donor. The sequence is built from TRBV12-5 and TRBJ1-2, with TRBD1 as a weak D call on 5 bases. Material for sequencing was blood, either unsorted or a sorted T cell fraction (not recorded which). In nucleotides, the sequence is TGTGCTAGTGGTTTGGTACCCTCCCCAGGGCGCCCAGAAGGCTACACCTTC. This gives the protein CASGLVPSPGRPEGYTF. Joined to the reference TRBV12-5 and TRBJ1-2 proteins, this CDR3 gives the full variable domain: DARVTQTPRHKVTEMGQEVTMRCQPILGHNTVFWYRQTMMQGLELLAYFRNRAPLDDSGMPKDRFSAEMPDATLATLKIQPSEPRDSAVYFCASGLVPSPGRPEGYTFGSGTRLTVV.